These 24 T cell receptor beta chains share one sample of origin, sequenced in a study of cytomegalovirus exposure and HLA in healthy donors. PCR primers comprised 60 Vbeta and 13 Jbeta primers. This table comes from immunoSEQ multiplex PCR, and its TCRdb copy is limited to in-frame clones, with some not included. The table lists over 150,000 clones, 80% of them singletons, with about 7% in the top ten. Material: PBMCs. The receptors were sampled from a man aged 25 to 40 in good health and CMV-seropositive.

The chain links TRBV9 to TRBJ2-6; weak D call: TRBD2 (6 bases). Germline CDR1 and CDR2: SGDLS and YYNGEE. CDR3 size: 18 residues. V lost 0 bases and J lost 0, with 13 bases in between. The DNA of the CDR3 is TGTGCCAGCAGCGTAGGGGGTTGGGAGGTCTCTGGGGCCAACGTCCTGACTTTC. Its translation is CASSVGGWEVSGANVLTF.

The rearrangement links TRBV5-1 to TRBJ2-2; TRBD1 matches 7 bases. J gave up 0 bases and V 2 bases, and 4 bases lay outside the gene matches. The germline CDR1 and CDR2 sequences are SGHRS and YFSETQ. The CDR3 totals 16 residues. The CDR3 sequence: CASSFLTGTNTGELFF. DNA for the CDR3: TGCGCCAGCAGCTTTCTGACAGGGACGAACACCGGGGAGCTGTTTTTT. Complete variable domain (other parts from reference TRBV5-1 and TRBJ2-2): KAGVTQTPRYLIKTRGQQVTLSCSPISGHRSVSWYQQTPGQGLQFLFEYFSETQRNKGNFPGRFSGRQFSNSRSEMNVSTLELGDSALYLCASSFLTGTNTGELFFGEGSRLTVL.

The gene calls are TRBV7-9 and TRBJ2-3; a possible D gene is TRBD2 (6 bases). CDR3 length: 12 amino acids. Germline-derived CDR1 and CDR2 are SEHNR and FQNEAQ (reference sequence). Trimming shortened V by 3 bases and J by 6 bases, and 7 bases separated the two germline ends. The CDR3 DNA reads TGTGCCAGCAGCTTTGCGGGGGATACGCAGTATTTT. Translation: CASSFAGDTQYF. Supplemented by reference TRBV7-9 and TRBJ2-3, the full variable domain reads DTGVSQNPRHKITKRGQNVTFRCDPISEHNRLYWYRQTLGQGPEFLTYFQNEAQLEKSRLLSDRFSAERPKGSFSTLEIQRTEQGDSAMYLCASSFAGDTQYFGPGTRLTVL.

The chain carries TRBV27 and TRBJ2-7; D may be TRBD2 (7 bases). The V gene lost 5 bases and the J gene lost 4 bases, with 15 bases spanning the gap. The CDR3 is 14 amino acids. The germline gives CDR1 MNHEY, CDR2 SMNVEV (reference sequence). The CDR3 region has the DNA TGTGCCAGCAGTCGACGGGGGGCCGGTTACGAGCAGTACTTC. This codes for CASSRRGAGYEQYF.

The chain combines TRBV11-3 with TRBJ2-1, with TRBD2 as a possible D gene (5 bases). Germline V CDR1 and CDR2: SGHNT, YENEEA. The CDR3 length is 13 residues. V lost 4 bases to trimming and J lost 7 bases, with 11 bases between them. The CDR3 loop reads CASSSMDLNEQFF. The DNA for the CDR3 is TGTGCCAGCAGCTCTATGGACTTGAATGAGCAGTTCTTC.

This sequence joins TRBV18 and TRBJ2-5; no reliable D call. V lost 3 bases and J lost 5, with 10 bases in between. Germline CDR1 reads KGHSH; CDR2 reads LQKENI. This CDR3 is built from 13 residues. For the CDR3, the DNA is TGTGCCAGCTCACCGGTGGGCCTGGAGACCCAGTACTTC. It yields the protein CASSPVGLETQYF.

The chain is built from TRBV5-4 and TRBJ2-7, with 15 bases that match TRBD2. The junction had 10 bases not matched to a gene; V was cut back by 4 bases and J by 5 bases. The CDR3 runs 17 residues. Germline-derived CDR1 and CDR2 are SGHNT and YYREEE (reference sequence). CDR3 DNA sequence: TGTGCCAGCAGCCAAGGACTAGCGGGAGGGCCGAGGAACGAGCAGTACTTC. It codes for CASSQGLAGGPRNEQYF. The full variable domain, its missing parts supplied by reference TRBV5-4 and TRBJ2-7, is ETGVTQSPTHLIKTRGQQVTLRCSSQSGHNTVSWYQQALGQGPQFIFQYYREEENGRGNFPPRFSGLQFPNYSSELNVNALELDDSALYLCASSQGLAGGPRNEQYFGPGTRLTVT.

The chain uses TRBV11-3 and TRBJ2-7; the D gene is possibly TRBD1 (5 bases). V gave up 5 bases and J gave up 3 bases, with 8 bases separating them. The CDR3 extends over 12 amino acids. The germline CDR1 and CDR2 sequences are SGHNT and YENEEA. The CDR3 loop is CASSLQDYEQYF. Written as DNA, the CDR3 is TGTGCCAGCAGCCTACAGGACTACGAGCAGTACTTC.

The chain joins TRBV7-3 to TRBJ2-1; 8 nucleotides agree with TRBD1. The trim removed 8 bases at V and 1 base at J, leaving 7 bases unmatched. From germline, CDR1 is SGHTA and CDR2 FQGTGA. The CDR3 is made up of 15 amino acids. The chain's CDR3 is CASGSGGGSYNEQFF. As DNA, the CDR3 is TGTGCCAGCGGATCAGGGGGCGGGTCCTACAATGAGCAGTTCTTC.

This clone occurred once. CDR3 DNA sequence: TGTGCCAGCAGCCCGGCGGGACAGGGGGGAAAACTGTTTTTT. Its protein is CASSPAGQGGKLFF. V and J are TRBV6-1 and TRBJ1-4; 11 bases match TRBD1. The CDR3 totals 14 residues. CDR1 and CDR2 from the germline V gene are MNHNS and SASEGT. J gave up 10 bases and V 6 bases, and 7 bases lay outside the gene matches.

The V gene is TRBV5-1, the J gene TRBJ1-1; 7 bases agree with TRBD1. V lost 0 bases and J lost 2; bases outside the gene matches: 1. Germline V gene lookup returns CDR1 SGHRS and CDR2 YFSETQ. CDR3 size: 14 residues. In DNA form, the CDR3 reads TGCGCCAGCAGCTTGGGGGACAGAAACACTGAAGCTTTCTTT. It translates to CASSLGDRNTEAFF.

The V call is TRBV21-1, the J call TRBJ2-7; the D call TRBD2 from the table was never checked on the DNA. TRBV21-1 is annotated as a pseudogene. CDR3 size: 20 residues. The CDR3 region is CASSKGEKWGSGGSLHEQYF. As DNA, the CDR3 is TGTGCCAGCAGCAAAGGCGAGAAATGGGGGTCGGGCGGGAGTCTCCACGAGCAGTACTTC.

The chain combines TRBV11-3 with TRBJ2-4; D is unclear. CDR3 size: 15 residues. CDR1 SGHNT and CDR2 YENEEA come from the germline V gene. V lost 1 base, J lost 0 bases, and 7 bases lay in between. CDR3 nucleotide sequence: TGTGCCAGCAGCTTAGGCCACTTAGCCAAAAACATTCAGTACTTC. Protein sequence: CASSLGHLAKNIQYF.

The CDR3 region is CSPNRGETQYF. DNA of the CDR3: TGCAGCCCCAACAGGGGAGAGACCCAGTACTTC. V usage is TRBV20-1 and J usage is TRBJ2-5, with 7 bases that match TRBD1. There are 11 residues in the CDR3. Germline V gene data show CDR1 as DFQATT and CDR2 as SNEGSKA (reference sequence).

This chain uses TRBV6-5 with TRBJ2-1; TRBD2 aligns across 7 bases. After removal of 4 bases from V and 3 bases from J, the junction contained 6 bases not matched to a gene. From germline, CDR1 is MNHEY and CDR2 SVGAGI. The CDR3 covers 15 residues. In nucleotides, the CDR3 is TGTGCCAGCAGTTTCGGACTAGGGGTCTACAATGAGCAGTTCTTC. This gives the protein CASSFGLGVYNEQFF.

The V call is TRBV18, the J call TRBJ2-1, with D maybe TRBD2 (5 bases). CDR3 length: 16 residues. Trimming shortened V by 0 bases and J by 1 base, and 10 bases separated the two germline ends. Germline-derived CDR1 and CDR2 are KGHSH and LQKENI. The CDR3 sequence: CASSPPVGVSYNEQFF. Written as DNA, the CDR3 is TGTGCCAGCTCACCACCGGTCGGGGTTTCCTACAATGAGCAGTTCTTC.

The V gene is TRBV27, the J gene TRBJ2-2, with 9 bases that match TRBD2. CDR1 MNHEY and CDR2 SMNVEV come from the germline V gene (reference sequence). J was trimmed by 4 bases and V by 4 bases; bases with no gene match: 13. The CDR3 covers 18 residues. The CDR3 sequence: CASSSYTTSGAPTGELFF. DNA of the CDR3: TGTGCCAGCAGTTCCTACACGACTAGCGGAGCCCCCACCGGGGAGCTGTTTTTT.

As regards this clone: Other DNA variants within this sample encode the same CDR3. The chain carries TRBV11-2 and TRBJ2-5; unclear D gene. The CDR3 consists of 12 residues. Looked up from germline, CDR1 is SGHAT and CDR2 is FQNNGV. Between the trimmed V and J ends, which lost 2 bases and 4 bases, there was a span of 5 bases. CDR3 sequence reads: CASSLSRETQYF. In DNA, the CDR3 is TGTGCCAGCAGCTTAAGCCGAGAGACCCAGTACTTC.

The chain combines TRBV19 with TRBJ2-1, with D perhaps matching TRBD2 (6 bases). This CDR3 is 18 amino acids long. Between the trimmed V and J ends, which lost 2 bases and 2 bases, there was a span of 19 bases. In germline, CDR1 is LNHDA, CDR2 SQIVND (reference sequence). The CDR3 bases are TGTGCCAGTAGTATACCACCTTCGAGGGCTAGCGCCTACAATGAGCAGTTCTTC. It is translated as CASSIPPSRASAYNEQFF.

The chain is built from TRBV6-1 and TRBJ2-1; 8 bases map to TRBD2. This CDR3 is 16 amino acids long. The germline CDR1 and CDR2 sequences are MNHNS and SASEGT. With 3 bases clipped from V and 5 bases from J, the junction kept 9 bases outside the gene matches. The CDR3 spells CASSDPSGSVHNEQFF. As DNA, the CDR3 is TGTGCCAGCAGTGACCCGAGCGGGAGCGTTCACAATGAGCAGTTCTTC.

The chain couples TRBV4-2 to TRBJ2-7; TRBD1 aligns across 7 bases. J was trimmed by 0 bases and V by 4 bases; bases with no gene match: 6. The germline CDR1 and CDR2 sequences are LGHNA and YNFKEQ. This CDR3 is 15 amino acids long. The CDR3: CASSLLRDSSYEQYF. In DNA, the CDR3 is TGTGCCAGCAGCCTCCTCCGGGACAGCTCCTACGAGCAGTACTTC.

The chain is built from TRBV1 and TRBJ2-1; the DNA was not compared with TRBD1, the D call given in the table. TRBV1 is a pseudogene. This CDR3 spans 15 amino acids. The CDR3 reads CTSSLQQGIFNEQFF. The CDR3 DNA is TGCACCAGCAGCCTTCAACAGGGAATCTTCAATGAGCAGTTCTTC.

The CDR3 protein is CASTETHQETQYF. CDR3 nucleotide sequence: TGTGCCAGTACCGAGACACATCAAGAGACCCAGTACTTC. This chain joins TRBV19 and TRBJ2-5; the D is unclear. V was cut by 7 bases and J by 2 bases, with 11 bases left in between. The germline CDR1 and CDR2 sequences are LNHDA and SQIVND (reference sequence). The CDR3 contains 13 residues.

The chain joins TRBV7-9 to TRBJ1-6, with 9 bases matching TRBD1. This CDR3 contains 17 residues. Germline V gene data show CDR1 as SEHNR and CDR2 as FQNEAQ (reference sequence). The V segment lost 5 bases and the J segment 6 bases; nucleotides outside the gene matches: 11. CDR3 nucleotide sequence: TGTGCCAGCAGCCGACTACCCCCGGGACAGGGTAATTCACCCCTCCACTTT. Protein sequence: CASSRLPPGQGNSPLHF. The entire variable domain, with the rest obtained from reference TRBV7-9 and TRBJ1-6, is as follows: DTGVSQNPRHKITKRGQNVTFRCDPISEHNRLYWYRQTLGQGPEFLTYFQNEAQLEKSRLLSDRFSAERPKGSFSTLEIQRTEQGDSAMYLCASSRLPPGQGNSPLHFGNGTRLTVT.